This paragraph covers one TCR beta chain sequence. The target antigen is unknown. Trimming at V came to 0 bases and at J to 7 bases, leaving 12 bases not matched to a gene. The CDR3 consists of 18 residues. CDR1 SQVTM and CDR2 ANQGSEA come from the germline V gene. This record belongs to a study of shared clonotypes between healthy human individuals. Looking at the study overall: CD4 naive cells filled three plates per donor, CD4 memory three, CD8 naive two and CD8 memory one.

In the CD4+ fraction, cells were divided into CD45RA+ naive and CD45RA-negative memory subsets. Data came from immunoSEQ multiplex PCR; TCRdb stores just in-frame clones and leaves some out. Here the sample spans about 2.3 million clones, about nine tenths being singletons. Findings of the study overall: A few donors held about 5% of naive CD4 clonotypes in common.

Input material: naive CD4+ T cells from PBMCs. Subset denoted: CD45RA+ positively selected. The origin of this receptor is a man younger than 35 in good health. Some clones in this sample may be carry-over from other donors' samples. The rearrangement uses TRBV29-1 and TRBJ2-1; 13 nucleotides match TRBD2. The CDR3, as DNA: TGCAGCGTTGAAGATCTTTCAACTAGCGGGAGGGCGAGGAATGAGCAGTTCTTC. This codes for CSVEDLSTSGRARNEQFF.